One sample yielded the 17 T cell receptor beta chains listed below, sequenced in a study of low-dose radiotherapy and immunotherapy resistance in tumors. As for time point: before trial treatment. Covering alpha and beta chains, TRAV- and TRBV-specific primers were used for the first-strand cDNA. TCR amplification involved around 22 PCR cycles with a constant-region primer and V-primer adapter. TCRdb reprocessed the reads with MiXCR, giving one entry per CDR3 protein. The sample has around 90,000 distinct CDR3 sequences; about 19% are singletons. The material sequenced was PBMCs, taken before treatment. Receptors were obtained from a male donor with prostate cancer.

There are a few counts of this clonotype. The chain is built from TRBV20-1 and TRBJ2-3, with 11 bases matching TRBD2. With V trimmed by 4 bases and J by 4 bases, 4 bases remained unmatched. Germline CDR1 reads DFQATT; CDR2 reads SNEGSKA (reference sequence). The CDR3 length is 14 residues. The CDR3, as DNA: TGCAGTGCTACGGGACTAGCGGTTTCAGATACGCAGTATTTT. Its protein product is CSATGLAVSDTQYF.

Concerning this clonotype itself: A much larger clone sits a single nucleotide away, making a read error possible. This chain links TRBV28 with TRBJ1-2, with a tentative D call TRBD1 (5 bases). This CDR3 comprises 15 residues. Per germline, CDR1 MDHEN and CDR2 SYDVKM. The V end was cut by 6 bases, the J end by 3 bases, with 17 bases between. The CDR3 protein is CASSRGREAHYGYTF. In nucleotides, the CDR3 is TGTGCCAGCAGCCGGGGACGGGAAGCTCACTATGGCTACACCTTC.

In its sample, this clonotype was seen many times. The J gene is TRBJ1-1, the V gene TRBV5-1, with D maybe TRBD1 (5 bases). The CDR3 totals 14 residues. Trimming stripped 2 bases from V and 4 bases from J, with 12 bases between. Germline V gives CDR1 SGHRS, CDR2 YFSETQ. In nucleotides, the CDR3 is TGCGCCAGCAGCTTAGCCGGCGGGGGCACTGAAGCTTTCTTT. It codes for CASSLAGGGTEAFF. Variable domain in full (rest from reference TRBV5-1 and TRBJ1-1): KAGVTQTPRYLIKTRGQQVTLSCSPISGHRSVSWYQQTPGQGLQFLFEYFSETQRNKGNFPGRFSGRQFSNSRSEMNVSTLELGDSALYLCASSLAGGGTEAFFGQGTRLTVV.

This clonotype was recorded many times. The chain has TRBV29-1 and TRBJ1-2; D unclear. Per the germline V gene, CDR1 is SQVTM and CDR2 is ANQGSEA. V lost 7 bases to trimming and J lost 8 bases, with 14 bases between them. This CDR3 is 11 amino acids long. CDR3 nucleotide sequence: TGCAGCGGAAAAGACTCGGGGGGCTACACCTTC. Its translation: CSGKDSGGYTF.

This clonotype was found many times. The chain has TRBV18 and TRBJ2-7, with D tentatively TRBD1 or TRBD2 (5 bases each). Between the trimmed V and J ends, which lost 6 bases and 6 bases, there was a span of 15 bases. Germline V gene sequence: CDR1 KGHSH, CDR2 LQKENI. This CDR3 has 13 amino acids. Here the CDR3 DNA reads TGTGCCAGCTCTCGGACTGGGGGTTTCGAGCAGTACTTC. It yields the protein CASSRTGGFEQYF.

V gene TRBV20-1 combines with J gene TRBJ2-7; D is uncertain. Germline CDR1 is DFQATT and CDR2 is SNEGSKA (reference sequence). V was trimmed by 0 bases and J by 6 bases, leaving 15 bases between them. This CDR3 is built from 14 residues. CDR3 sequence: CSARDGNSWSEQYF. Written as DNA, the CDR3 is TGCAGTGCTAGAGATGGAAATAGTTGGAGCGAGCAGTACTTC.

This clonotype occurred many times. The rearrangement joins TRBV20-1 to TRBJ1-1, with D possibly being TRBD1 (5 bases). The CDR3 has 13 amino acids. V lost 5 bases, J lost 3 bases, and 13 bases lay in between. CDR1 is DFQATT, CDR2 SNEGSKA, per germline (reference sequence). The DNA of the CDR3 is TGCAGTGCTTCTGCAGGGTTCGACACTGAAGCTTTCTTT. Translating gives CSASAGFDTEAFF.

This clonotype was counted many times. The gene calls are TRBV12-3 or TRBV12-4 and TRBJ2-3; D unclear. Trimming took off 3 bases at V and 2 bases at J, with 9 bases between the two ends. The CDR3 extends over 14 amino acids. The CDR3 DNA reads as TGTGCCAGCAGTTTCGGTGGGGACACAGATACGCAGTATTTT. Protein sequence: CASSFGGDTDTQYF.

This clonotype was recorded many times. This rearrangement joins TRBV19 to TRBJ1-6; 11 nucleotides line up with TRBD1. The V and J ends lost 4 bases and 7 bases, in that order; junction bases with no gene match: 6. Germline lookup yields CDR1 LNHDA and CDR2 SQIVND (reference sequence). The CDR3 spans 16 residues. CDR3 coding DNA: TGTGCCAGTAGTAGGACAGGGGGCGACGTCAATTCACCCCTCCACTTT. Amino acids: CASSRTGGDVNSPLHF.

In regard to this clonotype: Only one base separates this from a far larger clonotype, so it likely reflects a read error. This sequence joins TRBV5-1 and TRBJ2-5; a possible D gene is TRBD1 (6 bases). CDR3 length: 16 residues. The germline V and J ends were trimmed by 5 bases and 11 bases, with 28 bases remaining between them. Germline values: CDR1 SGHRS, CDR2 YFSETQ. CDR3: CASRNQGFIGYNEQYF. CDR3 in DNA: TGCGCCAGCAGAAACCAGGGGTTTATCGGCTACAATGAGCAGTACTTC.

This clonotype was observed at least ten times. The chain links TRBV12-3 or TRBV12-4 to TRBJ2-1; 8 bases align to TRBD1. With 3 bases clipped from V and 3 bases from J, the junction kept 4 bases outside the gene matches. The CDR3 contains 15 residues. The CDR3 DNA follows: TGTGCCAGCAGTTTCGACAGGGGAAGCTACAATGAGCAGTTCTTC. Protein: CASSFDRGSYNEQFF.

This clonotype has ten or more counts. The J gene is TRBJ2-7, the V gene TRBV30; 9 bases are shared with TRBD1. The CDR3 consists of 14 residues. Germline loops: CDR1 GTSNPN, CDR2 SVGIG (reference sequence). Losses at the gene ends were 2 bases for V and 5 bases for J; bases not matched to a gene: 7. The CDR3 loop is CAWSYIGTGNEQYF. CDR3 coding DNA: TGTGCCTGGAGTTATATTGGGACAGGGAACGAGCAGTACTTC.

This clonotype was observed many times. The J gene is TRBJ1-1, the V gene TRBV3-1; 7 bases fit TRBD1. V shed 6 bases, J shed 5 bases, and the junction held 12 bases outside the gene matches. The CDR3 is made up of 15 amino acids. Germline V lookup: CDR1 LGHDT, CDR2 YNNKEL (reference sequence). In DNA form, the CDR3 reads TGTGCCAGCAGACCCAGAGACAGGGTGGAAACTGAAGCTTTCTTT. Amino acid sequence: CASRPRDRVETEAFF.

This clonotype was seen many times. The genes are TRBV3-1 and TRBJ2-4; possible D gene TRBD2, 5 bases. CDR1 is LGHDT, CDR2 YNNKEL, per germline (reference sequence). Trimming removed 0 bases at V and 8 bases at J, with 11 bases between. The CDR3 has 14 amino acids. This chain's CDR3 is CASSQDVGSDIQYF. For the CDR3, the DNA is TGTGCCAGCAGCCAAGATGTGGGGAGCGACATTCAGTACTTC.

This clonotype was counted ten times or more. This chain uses TRBV24-1 with TRBJ2-1; TRBD1 agrees at 8 bases. The junction had 9 bases not matched to a gene; V was cut back by 4 bases and J by 5 bases. CDR1 is KGHDR, CDR2 SFDVKD, per germline. This CDR3 is built from 16 residues. CDR3 DNA sequence: TGTGCCACCAGTGACACCGACAGGGGAAGGAACAATGAGCAGTTCTTC. It is translated as CATSDTDRGRNNEQFF.

This clonotype has at least ten counts. The V call is TRBV11-2, the J call TRBJ2-7, with TRBD2 as a possible D gene (6 bases). In germline, CDR1 is SGHAT, CDR2 FQNNGV. CDR3 size: 17 residues. Between the trimmed V and J ends, which lost 2 bases and 3 bases, there was a span of 20 bases. CDR3 in DNA: TGTGCCAGCAGCTTACGTCGCGGGGATCGACTAGTCTACGAGCAGTACTTC. This translates into CASSLRRGDRLVYEQYF.

This clonotype has ten or more counts. CDR3 protein: CASSDYNEQFF. The CDR3 nucleotides read TGTGCCAGCAGCGACTACAATGAGCAGTTCTTC. The chain recombines TRBV2 with TRBJ2-1; D not resolved. This CDR3 is built from 11 residues. V shed 6 bases and J shed 3 bases, with 3 bases lying between them. The V gene's germline CDR1 is SNHLY and CDR2 FYNNEI.